Below, 6 T cell receptor beta chains from the same sample are listed, as sequenced in a study of CD8 T cells in ankylosing spondylitis. TCRdb independently ran MiXCR on the 5' RACE reads; one entry per CDR3 protein. The data contain approximately 110,000 distinct CDR3 sequences, around 24% of them seen just once; the ten biggest clones take up approximately 13%. Sequencing input: synovial fluid, either unsorted or a sorted T cell fraction (not recorded which). These receptors all stem from a male donor with ankylosing spondylitis.

This clonotype was observed a handful of times. CDR3 DNA: TGTGCCAGCAGCCAATCAAAGTGGGGAGGGAGCTCCTACAATGAGCAGTTCTTC. Protein product: CASSQSKWGGSSYNEQFF. The chain recombines TRBV4-2 with TRBJ2-1; TRBD2 matches 7 bases. Germline V gene data show CDR1 as LGHNA and CDR2 as YNFKEQ. This CDR3 spans 18 amino acids. Trimming cost V 2 bases and J 0 bases; bases outside gene matches: 10.

V gene TRBV5-1 combines with J gene TRBJ2-2, with 10 bases lining up with TRBD1. The CDR3 contains 18 residues. CDR1 and CDR2 (germline): SGHRS, YFSETQ. After removal of 0 bases from V and 0 bases from J, the junction contained 5 bases not matched to a gene. For the CDR3, the DNA is TGCGCCAGCAGCTTGGGACCGGGACAGGGGTCGAACACCGGGGAGCTGTTTTTT. Residues: CASSLGPGQGSNTGELFF.

The rearrangement uses TRBV19 and TRBJ1-1, with D perhaps TRBD1 (6 bases). V lost 4 bases, J lost 3 bases, and 9 bases lay in between. Germline CDR1 reads LNHDA; CDR2 reads SQIVND (reference sequence). The CDR3 runs to 13 residues. The CDR3 reads CASSKDSHTEAFF. For the CDR3, the DNA is TGTGCCAGTAGTAAGGACAGCCACACTGAAGCTTTCTTT.

This clonotype was seen many times. The chain carries TRBV19 and TRBJ2-7; possibly TRBD1 for D (6 bases). Trimming left V 10 bases short and J 0 bases short, with 16 bases between. The CDR3 contains 14 residues. Germline CDR1 LNHDA, CDR2 SQIVND (reference sequence). CDR3 DNA sequence: TGTGCCATCAGACTCCCGGGACACTCCTACGAGCAGTACGTC. Translated, it gives CAIRLPGHSYEQYV.

The genes are TRBV2 and TRBJ2-2, with unresolved D. V was shortened by 2 bases and J by 5 bases, with 15 bases between the two germline ends. The CDR3 extends over 16 amino acids. Germline V gives CDR1 SNHLY, CDR2 FYNNEI. For the CDR3, the DNA is TGTGCCAGCAGTGAACTGGCGGCCCTGGGGACCGGGGAGCTGTTTTTT. Amino acids: CASSELAALGTGELFF.

This clonotype was detected only a few times. The V and J genes are TRBV12-3 or TRBV12-4 and TRBJ2-1; D call uncertain. The V and J ends lost 5 bases and 1 base respectively, with 12 bases between them. The CDR3 sequence is 15 residues long. This chain's CDR3 is CASSPATTSYNEQFF. CDR3 coding DNA: TGTGCCAGCAGTCCCGCGACGACATCCTACAATGAGCAGTTCTTC.